The entry that follows covers one T cell receptor (beta chain) sequence. The assay was immunoSEQ multiplex PCR, and TCRdb's table has in-frame clones only and misses some. Of about 360,000 clones in the sample, about 86% were seen once. V was clipped by 5 bases and J by 0 bases, with 12 bases between them. This CDR3 is built from 15 residues. Per germline, CDR1 SGHAT and CDR2 FQNNGV. This specimen belongs to a study of blood T cell repertoires in COVID-19. This chain joins TRBV11-2 and TRBJ2-3; D is perhaps TRBD2 (5 bases). The receptor was isolated from an older woman with COVID-19, enrolled during active disease. Material for sequencing was peripheral blood. The CDR3 loop reads CASSPWESSTDTQYF. CDR3 DNA sequence: TGTGCCAGCAGCCCGTGGGAGTCTAGCACAGATACGCAGTATTTT.